This TCR beta chain was recovered during a study of T cell repertoires in cytomegalovirus infection. The V end lost 4 bases, the J end lost 3 bases, and 13 bases lay between the germline ends. CDR1 is SNHLY and CDR2 is FYNNEI in the germline V gene. The CDR3 loop spans 14 amino acids. TCRdb reprocessed the reads with MiXCR, giving one entry per CDR3 protein. The table lists a few hundred thousand distinct CDR3 sequences, roughly 43% of them singletons. Of note for this clonotype: Its matching antigen is unknown.

The material was cultured PBMCs, obtained from culture after CMV antigen stimulation. The receptor was derived from a human donor in good health (CMV status not recorded). Some clones in this sample may be carry-over from other donors' samples. This chain uses TRBV2 with TRBJ2-7; possibly TRBD1 for D (6 bases). This CDR3 is CASSGIQGVYEQYF. The CDR3 DNA is TGTGCCAGCAGTGGGATACAGGGAGTCTACGAGCAGTACTTC.